This T cell receptor (beta chain) comes out of a study of blood T cell repertoires in COVID-19. At the level of the study: Some COVID-19 samples were acute and others convalescent; all came from the United States, Italy and Spain. Sources were T cells, B-cell-depleted T cells, or PBMCs; the material itself was cDNA or gDNA.

Germline V lookup: CDR1 MDHEN, CDR2 SYDVKM. The J segment lost 2 bases and the V segment lost 7 bases, leaving 10 bases of the junction unmatched. The CDR3 loop spans 15 amino acids. In the study's own analysis: It was from reference gene primer amplification that nucleated cell counts were estimated. Only in-frame clones appear in the TCRdb table, and some are missing; sequencing was by immunoSEQ multiplex PCR. V and J calls and clone size are those listed in that table; D and trimming were worked out from the DNA. This table has 300,000 or so clones, 85% to 90% appearing once. The receptor was isolated from a man in his 70s with acute or convalescent COVID-19. J is TRBJ2-7 and V is TRBV28; 8 bases are shared with TRBD1. The sequenced material came from peripheral blood. The CDR3 protein is CASTRPPGGAYEQYF. The CDR3 DNA sequence: TGTGCCAGCACCCGCCCCCCAGGGGGCGCCTACGAGCAGTACTTC.